This T cell receptor (beta chain) was found in a study of shared clonotypes between healthy human individuals. Whole-study findings and limits: Among a handful of donors, roughly 5% of naive CD4 clonotypes were found in common. Larger richness was generally estimated for naive than memory subsets.

Donors were healthy HIV-negative adults without recently reported acute infections or vaccinations. A remark on this clone: Its antigen remains unidentified.

The germline V gene encodes CDR1 SGDLS and CDR2 YYNGEE. The CDR3 sequence is 15 residues long. Trimming took 4 bases from V and 3 from J; bases not matched to a gene: 7. The sorted-subset replicate PCRs were given 150 to 200 ng DNA, which is some 29,000 T cell genomes. Produced via immunoSEQ multiplex PCR; TCRdb's table is partial and in-frame only. Among about 660,000 clones listed, 74% were seen once. This clonotype originated in a woman aged 25-40 years in good health. The chain is built from TRBV9 and TRBJ2-7; 10 bases line up with TRBD2. The sequencing input was memory CD4+ T cells sorted from blood. Regarding subset: CD45RA-negative fraction. The CDR3 coding sequence is TGTGCCAGCAGCCCAAGACTAGCGGGCCACTACGAGCAGTACTTC. Its translation: CASSPRLAGHYEQYF.